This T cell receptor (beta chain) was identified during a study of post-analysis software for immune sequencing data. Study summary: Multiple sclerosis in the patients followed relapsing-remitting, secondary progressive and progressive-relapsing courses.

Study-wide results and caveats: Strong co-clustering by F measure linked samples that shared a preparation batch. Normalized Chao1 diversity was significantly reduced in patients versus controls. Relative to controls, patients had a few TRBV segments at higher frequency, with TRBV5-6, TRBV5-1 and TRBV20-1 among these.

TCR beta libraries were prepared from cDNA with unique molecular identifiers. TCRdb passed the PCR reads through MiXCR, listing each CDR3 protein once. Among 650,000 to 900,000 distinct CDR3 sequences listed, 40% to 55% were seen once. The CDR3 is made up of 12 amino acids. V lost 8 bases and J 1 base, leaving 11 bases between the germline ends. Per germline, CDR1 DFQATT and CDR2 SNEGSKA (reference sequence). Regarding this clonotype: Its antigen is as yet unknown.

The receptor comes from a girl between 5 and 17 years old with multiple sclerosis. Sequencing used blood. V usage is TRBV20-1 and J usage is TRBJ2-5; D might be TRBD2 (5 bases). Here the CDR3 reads CSPRAVQETQYF. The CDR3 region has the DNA TGCAGTCCGCGGGCAGTCCAAGAGACCCAGTACTTC.